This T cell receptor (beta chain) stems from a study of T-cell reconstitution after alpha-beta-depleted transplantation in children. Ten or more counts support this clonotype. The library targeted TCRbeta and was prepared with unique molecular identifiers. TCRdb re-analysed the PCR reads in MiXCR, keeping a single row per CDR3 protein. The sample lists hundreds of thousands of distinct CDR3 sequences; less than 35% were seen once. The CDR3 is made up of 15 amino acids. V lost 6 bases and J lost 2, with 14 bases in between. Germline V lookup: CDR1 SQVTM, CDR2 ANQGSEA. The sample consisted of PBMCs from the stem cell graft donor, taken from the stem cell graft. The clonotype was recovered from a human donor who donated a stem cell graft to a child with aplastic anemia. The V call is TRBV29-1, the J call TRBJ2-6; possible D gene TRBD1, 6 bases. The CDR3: CSVHTGSAGANVLTF. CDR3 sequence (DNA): TGCAGCGTGCATACAGGGAGCGCTGGGGCCAACGTCCTGACTTTC.